This T cell receptor beta chain was identified during a study of blood T cell repertoires in COVID-19. Across the whole study: The United States, Italy and Spain provided the acute and convalescent COVID-19 samples. PBMCs, B-cell-depleted T cells, or T cells provided the cDNA or gDNA that made up the material.

Repertoires were generated with immunoSEQ multiplex PCR, while TCRdb's copy carries only in-frame clones and drops some. Among tens of thousands of clones listed, approximately 92% were seen once. The sample taken for sequencing was peripheral blood. The sequence was collected from a woman aged 55-69 years with active COVID-19.

The CDR3 sequence is CASSRSIWTSSTDTQYF. The CDR3 bases are TGTGCCAGTAGTCGTTCTATCTGGACTTCTAGCACAGATACGCAGTATTTT. The chain employs TRBV19 and TRBJ2-3, with D tentatively TRBD2 (5 bases). The CDR3 length is 17 residues. Trimming shortened V by 5 bases and J by 0 bases, and 18 bases separated the two germline ends. Germline V gene sequence: CDR1 LNHDA, CDR2 SQIVND (reference sequence).